The rows below give T cell receptor beta chains drawn from one sample of a study of T-cell memory formation after mild COVID-19. TCRdb recomputed calls from the 5' RACE reads with MiXCR, one row per CDR3 protein. The data hold 300,000 to 400,000 distinct CDR3 sequences, with approximately 14% observed a single time. The material sequenced was PBMCs or a T cell subset sorted from them (not recorded which). Receptors originate from a man aged 18 to 29 who had mild COVID-19 (a few samples of this study predate the infection). Cell type and time point are not known. CDR3s include the opening cysteine and the closing phenylalanine or tryptophan. Fields, in order: D gene, J gene, clone size, V gene, CDR3 protein, CDR3 DNA. D genes are given only for firm matches. Expanded clones are given a class, and other clones once, few, many or no size at all.

D gene: TRBD1; J gene: TRBJ2-5; clone size: .; V gene: TRBV6-5; CDR3 protein: CASSSQGVEETQYF; CDR3 DNA: TGTGCCAGCAGTTCTCAGGGGGTGGAAGAGACCCAGTACTTC
D gene: TRBD2; J gene: TRBJ2-1; clone size: .; V gene: TRBV7-3; CDR3 protein: CASSPLTSGDYNEQFF; CDR3 DNA: TGTGCCAGCAGCCCCCTGACTAGCGGGGACTACAATGAGCAGTTCTTC
D gene: .; J gene: TRBJ2-1; clone size: many; V gene: TRBV7-9; CDR3 protein: CASSLWQGEGNEQFF; CDR3 DNA: TGTGCCAGCAGCTTATGGCAGGGGGAGGGCAATGAGCAGTTCTTC
D gene: .; J gene: TRBJ1-3; clone size: .; V gene: TRBV5-1; CDR3 protein: CASSQGGHSGNTIYF; CDR3 DNA: TGCGCCAGCAGCCAGGGTGGGCACTCTGGAAACACCATATATTTT
D gene: .; J gene: TRBJ2-2; clone size: few; V gene: TRBV20-1; CDR3 protein: CSAQQRVAGELFF; CDR3 DNA: TGCAGTGCTCAACAAAGGGTGGCCGGGGAGCTGTTTTTT
D gene: .; J gene: TRBJ2-1; clone size: .; V gene: TRBV4-3; CDR3 protein: CARSQDRTSRGDEQFF; CDR3 DNA: TGCGCCAGAAGCCAAGATAGAACGAGCAGGGGTGATGAGCAGTTCTTC
D gene: .; J gene: TRBJ2-5; clone size: few; V gene: TRBV10-3; CDR3 protein: CAISAPAGETQYF; CDR3 DNA: TGTGCCATCAGTGCCCCGGCCGGGGAGACCCAGTACTTC
D gene: .; J gene: TRBJ1-2; clone size: many; V gene: TRBV5-1; CDR3 protein: CASSIQGQRNYGYTF; CDR3 DNA: TGCGCCAGCAGCATCCAAGGACAGCGCAACTATGGCTACACCTTC
D gene: .; J gene: TRBJ2-2; clone size: .; V gene: TRBV5-1; CDR3 protein: CASTFGGIGAGELFF; CDR3 DNA: TGCGCCAGCACCTTCGGCGGCATAGGCGCCGGGGAGCTGTTTTTT
D gene: .; J gene: TRBJ2-3; clone size: .; V gene: TRBV11-2; CDR3 protein: CASNVRALTDTQYF; CDR3 DNA: TGTGCCAGCAACGTGAGGGCCCTCACAGATACGCAGTATTTT
D gene: TRBD2; J gene: TRBJ2-1; clone size: .; V gene: TRBV5-1; CDR3 protein: CASSHGLAGASYNEQFF; CDR3 DNA: TGCGCCAGCAGCCACGGACTAGCGGGGGCCTCCTACAATGAGCAGTTCTTC
D gene: .; J gene: TRBJ2-5; clone size: .; V gene: TRBV7-2; CDR3 protein: CASSTQQEQTQYF; CDR3 DNA: TGTGCCAGCAGCACCCAACAGGAGCAGACCCAGTACTTC
D gene: .; J gene: TRBJ2-1; clone size: .; V gene: TRBV20-1; CDR3 protein: CSARGGQGSEFF; CDR3 DNA: TGCAGTGCTAGAGGTGGGCAGGGTAGTGAGTTCTTC
D gene: .; J gene: TRBJ2-5; clone size: .; V gene: TRBV28; CDR3 protein: CASSFPAPGPGEPRIAETQYF; CDR3 DNA: TGTGCCAGCAGTTTTCCCGCGCCGGGGCCAGGGGAGCCGAGGATCGCGGAGACCCAGTACTTC
D gene: .; J gene: TRBJ1-2; clone size: .; V gene: TRBV11-2; CDR3 protein: CASSLDRAGRGYTF; CDR3 DNA: TGTGCCAGCAGCTTAGATAGGGCAGGGCGAGGCTACACCTTC
D gene: .; J gene: TRBJ1-6; clone size: few; V gene: TRBV4-1; CDR3 protein: CASSPSLQLGRSPLHF; CDR3 DNA: TGCGCCAGCAGCCCTAGTTTACAGCTGGGGCGTTCACCCCTCCACTTT
D gene: TRBD2; J gene: TRBJ2-2; clone size: .; V gene: TRBV5-1; CDR3 protein: CASSFSGLALTGELFF; CDR3 DNA: TGCGCCAGCAGCTTCTCGGGACTAGCTTTAACCGGGGAGCTGTTTTTT
D gene: TRBD2; J gene: TRBJ2-3; clone size: .; V gene: TRBV6-5; CDR3 protein: CVSSLAGGLSTDTQYF; CDR3 DNA: TGTGTCAGCAGTTTAGCGGGGGGGCTTAGCACAGATACGCAGTATTTT
D gene: .; J gene: TRBJ1-1; clone size: many; V gene: TRBV12-3/TRBV12-4; CDR3 protein: CASSLLNGEAFF; CDR3 DNA: TGTGCCAGCAGTTTATTAAATGGTGAAGCTTTCTTT
D gene: .; J gene: TRBJ1-6; clone size: few; V gene: TRBV7-9; CDR3 protein: CASSLAQINSPLHF; CDR3 DNA: TGTGCCAGCAGCTTAGCGCAGATTAATTCACCCCTCCACTTT
D gene: .; J gene: TRBJ2-6; clone size: many; V gene: TRBV12-3/TRBV12-4; CDR3 protein: CASSFESGANVLTF; CDR3 DNA: TGTGCCAGCAGTTTCGAATCTGGGGCCAACGTCCTGACTTTC
D gene: .; J gene: TRBJ2-7; clone size: .; V gene: TRBV12-3/TRBV12-4; CDR3 protein: CASSLQQALGEQYF; CDR3 DNA: TGTGCCAGCAGTTTACAGCAGGCCCTCGGCGAGCAGTACTTC
D gene: .; J gene: TRBJ2-1; clone size: few; V gene: TRBV4-2; CDR3 protein: CASSQVEGTGFSEQFF; CDR3 DNA: TGTGCCAGCAGCCAAGTGGAGGGTACAGGGTTTAGTGAGCAGTTCTTC
D gene: .; J gene: TRBJ1-5; clone size: few; V gene: TRBV9; CDR3 protein: CASSGDINQPQHF; CDR3 DNA: TGTGCCAGCAGCGGGGACATCAATCAGCCCCAGCATTTT
D gene: .; J gene: TRBJ1-2; clone size: .; V gene: TRBV20-1; CDR3 protein: CSAREVGDYGYTF; CDR3 DNA: TGCAGTGCTAGAGAGGTGGGGGACTATGGCTACACCTTC
D gene: .; J gene: TRBJ2-3; clone size: few; V gene: TRBV5-1; CDR3 protein: CASSSGFGGGREYF; CDR3 DNA: TGCGCCAGCAGCTCCGGGTTTGGAGGGGGAAGAGAGTATTTT
D gene: .; J gene: TRBJ2-3; clone size: few; V gene: TRBV11-2; CDR3 protein: CASSFRRDSSTDTQYF; CDR3 DNA: TGTGCCAGCAGCTTCCGCCGCGACAGTAGCACAGATACGCAGTATTTT
D gene: .; J gene: TRBJ2-3; clone size: few; V gene: TRBV19; CDR3 protein: CASNPSLTDTQYF; CDR3 DNA: TGTGCCAGTAACCCTAGCCTGACAGATACGCAGTATTTT
D gene: .; J gene: TRBJ2-3; clone size: few; V gene: TRBV27; CDR3 protein: CASRIFGLPTDTQYF; CDR3 DNA: TGTGCCAGCAGGATTTTCGGACTCCCCACAGATACGCAGTATTTT
D gene: TRBD1; J gene: TRBJ1-5; clone size: few; V gene: TRBV6-2/TRBV6-3; CDR3 protein: CASDRGQQPQHF; CDR3 DNA: TGTGCCAGCGACAGGGGGCAACAGCCCCAGCATTTT
D gene: .; J gene: TRBJ2-3; clone size: few; V gene: TRBV20-1; CDR3 protein: CSAQPLDTQYF; CDR3 DNA: TGCAGTGCCCAGCCTCTTGATACGCAGTATTTT
D gene: TRBD1; J gene: TRBJ1-5; clone size: .; V gene: TRBV12-3/TRBV12-4; CDR3 protein: CASSLGQGAEQPQHF; CDR3 DNA: TGTGCCAGCAGTTTAGGACAGGGGGCTGAACAGCCCCAGCATTTT
D gene: .; J gene: TRBJ1-2; clone size: .; V gene: TRBV2; CDR3 protein: CASTRTEAGDLYTF; CDR3 DNA: TGTGCCAGCACCCGCACTGAGGCAGGCGACCTCTACACCTTC
D gene: TRBD2; J gene: TRBJ2-1; clone size: few; V gene: TRBV7-2; CDR3 protein: CASSLDSGGYNEQFF; CDR3 DNA: TGTGCCAGCAGCTTAGACAGCGGGGGCTACAATGAGCAGTTCTTC
D gene: TRBD2; J gene: TRBJ2-5; clone size: few; V gene: TRBV20-1; CDR3 protein: CSARDLRAGETETQYF; CDR3 DNA: TGCAGTGCTAGAGATTTGCGAGCGGGGGAGACAGAGACCCAGTACTTC
D gene: .; J gene: TRBJ2-7; clone size: .; V gene: TRBV7-9; CDR3 protein: CASSITGGHLGQYF; CDR3 DNA: TGTGCCAGCAGCATCACTGGGGGCCATTTGGGGCAGTACTTC
D gene: .; J gene: TRBJ2-3; clone size: few; V gene: TRBV20-1; CDR3 protein: CSASRRVGADTQYF; CDR3 DNA: TGCAGTGCTAGTCGCAGGGTAGGCGCAGATACGCAGTATTTT
D gene: .; J gene: TRBJ1-4; clone size: .; V gene: TRBV27; CDR3 protein: CASRQDGYEKLFF; CDR3 DNA: TGTGCCAGCCGCCAGGACGGATATGAAAAACTGTTTTTT